Given below is one T cell receptor beta chain in context. The sample originates from a study of blood T cell repertoires in COVID-19. Study-wide background: Sources were T cells, B-cell-depleted T cells, or PBMCs; the material itself was cDNA or gDNA.

Generated by immunoSEQ multiplex PCR, the TCRdb table keeps only in-frame clones and is missing some. Of about 250,000 clones listed, 80% to 85% were seen once; the top ten hold approximately 3.6%. Assignment of participants to cohorts was predicated upon participant-reported clinical history. Recovered participants had two consecutive negative NP/OP PCR tests, healthcare professional clearance, or symptom resolution. V was pared by 3 bases and J by 0 bases, with 6 bases of the junction left unmatched. The length of the CDR3 is 19 residues. In germline, CDR1 is MGHRA, CDR2 YSYEKL. What was sequenced was PBMCs or T cells enriched from blood (not recorded which). This rearrangement joins TRBV4-1 to TRBJ2-1, with 15 bases aligning to TRBD2. The TCR comes from a man in his forties or fifties who had recovered from COVID-19. CDR3 coding DNA: TGCGCCAGCAGCCAGGGACTAGCGGGAGGTCATAGCTCCTACAATGAGCAGTTCTTC. It specifies CASSQGLAGGHSSYNEQFF.